This TCR beta chain was obtained from a study of T cell responses to AZD1222 COVID-19 vaccine. Study results and limitations: Rises in breadth and depth of Spike-specific TCRs came after two AZD1222 doses.

Generated by immunoSEQ multiplex PCR, the TCRdb table keeps only in-frame clones and is missing some. The sample has about 83,000 clones; 70% to 90% are singletons. As to this clone: The antigen remains undetermined.

This CDR3 has 14 amino acids. Germline loops: CDR1 MNHEY, CDR2 SMNVEV (reference sequence). Trimming removed 4 bases from V and 3 bases from J, with 12 bases in between. This TCR was sampled from an adult in good health. The J gene is TRBJ1-2, the V gene TRBV27; TRBD1 is a possible D gene (5 bases). Material: peripheral blood, obtained on day 0 of MenACWY control vaccination. The CDR3 region has the DNA TGTGCCAGCAGTTCGGGGGGACGGGACTATGGCTACACCTTC. Translating gives CASSSGGRDYGYTF.